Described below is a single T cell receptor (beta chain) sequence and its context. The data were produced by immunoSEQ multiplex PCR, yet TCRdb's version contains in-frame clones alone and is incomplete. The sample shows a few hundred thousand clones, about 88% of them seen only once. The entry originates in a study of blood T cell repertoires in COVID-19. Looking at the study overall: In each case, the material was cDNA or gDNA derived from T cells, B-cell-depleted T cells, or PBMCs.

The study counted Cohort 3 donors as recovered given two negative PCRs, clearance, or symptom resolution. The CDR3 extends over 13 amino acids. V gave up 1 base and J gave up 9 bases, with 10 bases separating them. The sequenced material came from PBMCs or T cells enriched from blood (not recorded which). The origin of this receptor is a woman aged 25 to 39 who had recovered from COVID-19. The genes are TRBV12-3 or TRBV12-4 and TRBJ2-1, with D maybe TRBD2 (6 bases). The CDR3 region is CASSLVRGGEQFF. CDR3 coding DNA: TGTGCCAGCAGTTTAGTCCGGGGAGGTGAGCAGTTCTTC.